These 25 T cell receptor beta chains were all obtained from the same sample, sequenced in a study of blood T cell repertoires in COVID-19. The data were produced by immunoSEQ multiplex PCR, yet TCRdb's version contains in-frame clones alone and is incomplete. This table has roughly 190,000 clones, approximately 81% appearing once. The sequenced material came from peripheral blood. All receptors come from a human donor in a cohort sampled during active COVID-19.

The rearrangement links TRBV3-1 (or the pseudogene TRBV3-2) to TRBJ2-7; D is perhaps TRBD2 (6 bases). Germline assignment: CDR1 LGHDT and CDR2 YNNKEL (reference sequence). CDR3 length: 14 amino acids. The V and J ends lost 1 base and 2 bases respectively, with 9 bases between them. The CDR3 nucleotides are TGTGCCAGCAGCCAAGGGACTATAACCTACGAGCAGTACTTC. This sequence encodes CASSQGTITYEQYF.

The rearrangement joins TRBV28 to TRBJ2-2; D possibly corresponds to TRBD1 (5 bases). This CDR3 is built from 13 residues. Germline V gene lookup returns CDR1 MDHEN and CDR2 SYDVKM. The V and J ends lost 5 bases and 5 bases respectively, with 9 bases between them. CDR3 in amino acids: CASSPQGTGELFF. The CDR3 DNA follows: TGTGCCAGCAGTCCTCAGGGAACCGGGGAGCTGTTTTTT.

This sequence joins TRBV2 and TRBJ1-2; 7 bases agree with TRBD1. Unmatched junction bases numbered 6, after V lost 3 bases and J lost 8 bases. The V gene's germline CDR1 is SNHLY and CDR2 FYNNEI. The CDR3 is made up of 13 amino acids. CDR3 DNA: TGTGCCAGCAGTGACAGACAGGGTGGAGGCTACACCTTC. This sequence encodes CASSDRQGGGYTF. Full variable domain (rest looked up from reference TRBV2 and TRBJ1-2): EPEVTQTPSHQVTQMGQEVILRCVPISNHLYFYWYRQILGQKVEFLVSFYNNEISEKSEIFDDQFSVERPDGSNFTLKIRSTKLEDSAMYFCASSDRQGGGYTFGSGTRLTVV.

V gene TRBV30 combines with J gene TRBJ2-2, with D maybe TRBD1 (5 bases). V lost 3 bases and J 5 bases, leaving 13 bases between the germline ends. Germline V lookup: CDR1 GTSNPN, CDR2 SVGIG (reference sequence). There are 14 residues in the CDR3. The CDR3 coding sequence is TGTGCCTGGAGCGGAACCAGACAGACCGGGGAGCTGTTTTTT. Its protein is CAWSGTRQTGELFF.

The chain is built from TRBV14 and TRBJ1-4; D perhaps matches TRBD1 (5 bases). V lost 4 bases to trimming and J lost 6 bases, with 9 bases between them. Germline V gene sequence: CDR1 SGHDN, CDR2 FVKESK. This CDR3 contains 13 residues. The CDR3 region has the DNA TGTGCCAGCAGCCCAGGGACTTATGAAAAACTGTTTTTT. This translates into CASSPGTYEKLFF.

The chain carries TRBV9 and TRBJ2-7, with TRBD2 matching over 7 bases. CDR3 size: 15 residues. CDR1 and CDR2 from the germline V gene are SGDLS and YYNGEE. V gave up 0 bases and J gave up 0 bases; unmatched junction bases: 3. The CDR3 here is CASSVAGGSSYEQYF. The CDR3 region has the DNA TGTGCCAGCAGCGTAGCGGGAGGAAGCTCCTACGAGCAGTACTTC.

V and J are TRBV28 and TRBJ2-3; perhaps TRBD1 as D (6 bases). Trimming removed 5 bases at V and 0 bases at J, with 12 bases between. CDR1 and CDR2 (germline): MDHEN, SYDVKM. This CDR3 contains 15 residues. The CDR3 region is CASSLPTGSTDTQYF. The CDR3 DNA reads as TGTGCCAGCAGTCTACCGACAGGTAGCACAGATACGCAGTATTTT.

The V and J genes are TRBV29-1 and TRBJ1-5; 7 bases are a match to TRBD1. The V and J ends lost 4 bases and 3 bases, in that order; junction bases with no gene match: 3. The CDR3 sequence is 13 residues long. From germline, CDR1 is SQVTM and CDR2 ANQGSEA. The DNA of the CDR3 is TGCAGCGTTGTCGGACAGGACAATCAGCCCCAGCATTTT. Its protein is CSVVGQDNQPQHF.

This sequence joins TRBV18 and TRBJ2-2; D not certain. The CDR3 loop spans 12 amino acids. Trimming took off 4 bases at V and 9 bases at J, with 9 bases between the two ends. Germline V lookup: CDR1 KGHSH, CDR2 LQKENI. The CDR3 spells CASSLYARELFF. CDR3 in DNA: TGTGCCAGCTCACTCTACGCGCGGGAGCTGTTTTTT.

In this sample, this clone turned up a few times. The genes are TRBV25-1 and TRBJ1-1; D unclear. The germline V gene has CDR1 MGHDK and CDR2 SYGVNS. The CDR3 loop spans 11 amino acids. Trimming pared 9 bases from V and 8 bases from J, leaving 13 bases between. CDR3 region: CASNPLLEAFF. CDR3 in DNA: TGTGCCAGTAATCCTTTACTAGAAGCTTTCTTT. The full variable domain, with the rest looked up from reference TRBV25-1 and TRBJ1-1, is EADIYQTPRYLVIGTGKKITLECSQTMGHDKMYWYQQDPGMELHLIHYSYGVNSTEKGDLSSESTVSRIRTEHFPLTLESARPSHTSQYLCASNPLLEAFFGQGTRLTVV.

This chain joins TRBV4-2 and TRBJ2-1; TRBD2 matches 12 bases. Germline assignment: CDR1 LGHNA and CDR2 YNFKEQ. This CDR3 spans 17 amino acids. V dropped 1 base and J dropped 5; count of bases not matched to a gene: 6. CDR3 sequence: CASSQVASGGVNNEQFF. In nucleotides, the CDR3 is TGTGCCAGCAGCCAAGTGGCTAGCGGGGGGGTTAACAATGAGCAGTTCTTC.

This clone was recorded a few times. The CDR3 sequence is CASSLVGLSGANVLTF. DNA of the CDR3: TGTGCCAGCAGCTTGGTGGGGCTGTCTGGGGCCAACGTCCTGACTTTC. The gene calls are TRBV5-4 and TRBJ2-6; weak D call: TRBD1 (5 bases). Germline V gene data show CDR1 as SGHNT and CDR2 as YYREEE (reference sequence). V lost 0 bases and J 1 base, leaving 8 bases between the germline ends. The CDR3 contains 16 residues.

The rearrangement links TRBV7-9 to TRBJ1-1; TRBD1 is a possible D gene (5 bases). Trimming removed 1 base at V and 5 bases at J, with 14 bases between. The CDR3 is made up of 15 amino acids. The germline V gene has CDR1 SEHNR and CDR2 FQNEAQ (reference sequence). CDR3 loop: CASSLDIGARTEAFF. In DNA form, the CDR3 reads TGTGCCAGCAGCTTAGATATTGGGGCGAGGACTGAAGCTTTCTTT.

The chain's CDR3 is CASSSAINTDTQYF. The CDR3 DNA is TGTGCCAGCTCAAGCGCCATAAACACAGATACGCAGTATTTT. The V and J genes are TRBV18 and TRBJ2-3; D gene unclear. This CDR3 has 14 amino acids. Trimming left V 5 bases short and J 2 bases short, with 11 bases between. Germline CDR1 reads KGHSH; CDR2 reads LQKENI.

The CDR3 loop reads CASSPSPTGPGEQFF. CDR3 bases: TGTGCCAGCAGCCCATCGCCGACAGGGCCGGGTGAGCAGTTCTTC. This chain links TRBV7-9 with TRBJ2-1, with 7 bases lining up with TRBD1. Germline V gene lookup returns CDR1 SEHNR and CDR2 FQNEAQ (reference sequence). This CDR3 region has 15 residues. V lost 5 bases and J lost 9; bases outside the gene matches: 13.

This clone was counted once. J is TRBJ1-5 and V is TRBV19; 7 bases align to TRBD1. The CDR3 runs 13 residues. CDR1 is LNHDA and CDR2 is SQIVND in the germline V gene (reference sequence). J lost 2 bases, V lost 9 bases, and 4 bases had no gene match. The CDR3: CASDRAGNQPQHF. Written as DNA, the CDR3 is TGTGCCAGCGACAGGGCTGGCAATCAGCCCCAGCATTTT.

This chain links TRBV24-1 with TRBJ2-5; 7 positions match TRBD2. CDR1 and CDR2 (germline): KGHDR, SFDVKD. CDR3 size: 19 residues. V shed 5 bases and J 0 bases; nucleotides not matched to a gene: 17. As DNA, the CDR3 is TGTGCCACCAGTGGCCCCCGTGGGGGGGAGGGGTTATACCAAGAGACCCAGTACTTC. Its translation is CATSGPRGGEGLYQETQYF.

J is TRBJ2-5 and V is TRBV5-5; 7 bases map to TRBD2. The CDR3 loop spans 14 amino acids. V shed 0 bases and J 4 bases; nucleotides not matched to a gene: 3. Germline loops: CDR1 SGHKS, CDR2 YYEKEE (reference sequence). CDR3 residues: CASSLDGTTETQYF. The CDR3 bases are TGTGCCAGCAGCTTGGATGGGACTACAGAGACCCAGTACTTC.

The rearrangement joins TRBV6-5 to TRBJ1-5, with 9 bases aligning to TRBD1. With V trimmed by 4 bases and J by 7 bases, 5 bases remained unmatched. Germline lookup yields CDR1 MNHEY and CDR2 SVGAGI. The CDR3 is 14 amino acids. CDR3 in amino acids: CASSFTGGFQPQHF. CDR3 nucleotide sequence: TGTGCCAGCAGTTTTACAGGGGGCTTCCAGCCCCAGCATTTT.

With regard to this clone: One junction end disagrees with the germline gene, perhaps due to a read error. The chain is built from TRBV7-7 and TRBJ2-5; maybe TRBD1 (5 bases). In germline, CDR1 is SSHAT, CDR2 FNYEAQ (reference sequence). The CDR3 runs to 16 residues. CDR3 DNA: TGTGCTAGCAGCTCCACAGGTTCTGGACGATCGAAGACCCAGTACTTC. This sequence encodes CASSSTGSGRSKTQYF.

The rearrangement uses TRBV27 and TRBJ1-1; D might be TRBD1 (5 bases). The V end was cut by 6 bases, the J end by 5 bases, with 13 bases between. The CDR3 runs to 13 residues. The V gene's germline CDR1 is MNHEY and CDR2 SMNVEV (reference sequence). In nucleotides, the CDR3 is TGTGCCAGCAGCCTTCTAGGGGTTACTGAAGCTTTCTTT. Its translation: CASSLLGVTEAFF.

The chain combines TRBV24-1 with TRBJ2-5; D is uncertain. V was cut by 2 bases and J by 0 bases, with 15 bases left in between. The CDR3 is 17 residues long. In germline, CDR1 is KGHDR, CDR2 SFDVKD. CDR3 in amino acids: CATSDSVSRAYQETQYF. The CDR3 DNA reads as TGTGCCACCAGTGATTCAGTTAGCAGAGCGTACCAAGAGACCCAGTACTTC.

This clone occurred once. The genes are TRBV5-1 and TRBJ1-5; D might be TRBD1 (6 bases). Trimming took off 0 bases at V and 1 base at J, with 11 bases between the two ends. The CDR3 totals 16 residues. The germline V gene encodes CDR1 SGHRS and CDR2 YFSETQ. CDR3: CASSLGGGQSNQPQHF. Written as DNA, the CDR3 is TGCGCCAGCAGCTTGGGGGGCGGACAGAGCAATCAGCCCCAGCATTTT.

The chain employs TRBV7-9 and TRBJ2-1, with a weak D call TRBD2 (5 bases). In germline, CDR1 is SEHNR, CDR2 FQNEAQ (reference sequence). The ends were cut back, 6 bases at V and 5 bases at J, with 17 bases in the middle. This CDR3 region has 15 residues. CDR3 nucleotide sequence: TGTGCCAGCAGTCAAAGGGCAGCGGCTCACAATGAGCAGTTCTTC. It codes for CASSQRAAAHNEQFF.

The gene calls are TRBV10-3 and TRBJ1-6; 7 bases fit TRBD1. The CDR3 has 16 amino acids. Per germline, CDR1 ENHRY and CDR2 SYGVKD. V was pared by 3 bases and J by 1 base, with 3 bases of the junction left unmatched. CDR3 coding DNA: TGTGCCATCAGTGAAGGGGGCTTATCCTATAATTCACCCCTCCACTTT. Translated: CAISEGGLSYNSPLHF.